This T cell receptor (beta chain) was sequenced for a study of monozygotic twins with inflammatory bowel disease. Whole-study findings and limits: Variability may have been added to patient repertoires by differing immunosuppressive treatments.

The CDR3 covers 17 residues. Germline V lookup: CDR1 SGHRS, CDR2 YFSETQ. With respect to this clonotype: The antigen remains undetermined.

UMIs that had a 6-nucleotide sample barcode were put in using template switching. Following a re-call of the 5' RACE reads, TCRdb has one entry per CDR3 protein and lacks DNA. Recorded for this sample: some 160,000 distinct CDR3 sequences. T cells were not sorted, and total RNA was isolated straight from whole blood. The sequenced sample consisted of blood. The sequence was obtained from a human donor with ulcerative colitis or Crohn's disease, or a healthy co-twin of an affected twin (not recorded which). The chain combines TRBV5-1 with TRBJ2-1; TCRdb proposes TRBD2, but this gene call is untestable without DNA. The CDR3 sequence is CASSGGLAGFLDNEQFF.